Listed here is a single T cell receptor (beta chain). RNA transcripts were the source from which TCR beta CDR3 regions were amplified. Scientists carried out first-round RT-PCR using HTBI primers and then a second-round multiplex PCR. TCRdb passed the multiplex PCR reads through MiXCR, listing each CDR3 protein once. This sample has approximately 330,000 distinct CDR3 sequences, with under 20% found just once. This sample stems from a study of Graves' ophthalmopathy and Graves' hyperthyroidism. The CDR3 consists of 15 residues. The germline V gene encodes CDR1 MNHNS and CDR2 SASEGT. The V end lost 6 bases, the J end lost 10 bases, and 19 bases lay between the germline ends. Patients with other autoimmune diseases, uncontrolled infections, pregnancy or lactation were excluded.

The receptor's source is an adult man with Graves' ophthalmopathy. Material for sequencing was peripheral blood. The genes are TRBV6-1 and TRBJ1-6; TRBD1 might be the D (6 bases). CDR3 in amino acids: CASSQLDSGGSPLHF. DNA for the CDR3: TGTGCCAGCAGCCAATTGGACAGCGGGGGCTCACCCCTCCACTTT.